The rows below give T cell receptor beta chains drawn from one sample of a study of blood T cell repertoires in COVID-19. Libraries were prepared by immunoSEQ multiplex PCR; TCRdb keeps only in-frame clonotypes and omits some of them. In the table there are some 390,000 clones, around 91% of which are singletons. Sequences were obtained from PBMCs or T cells enriched from blood (not recorded which). Receptor source: a young man who had recovered from COVID-19. The CDR3 runs from the conserved cysteine through the conserved F or W. The D gene is left open where the match is weak. The size field is filled for only some rows; it gives once, few, many or a size class.

CDR3aa: CASSGVWGQGNTGELFF; CDR3nt: TGCGCCAGCAGCGGGGTGTGGGGACAAGGGAACACCGGGGAGCTGTTTTTT; abundance: once; v_gene: TRBV4-1; j_gene: TRBJ2-2; d_gene: NA
CDR3aa: CASSLAGTSGLTVDTQYF; CDR3nt: TGCGCCAGCAGCTTGGCCGGGACTAGCGGACTCACGGTAGATACGCAGTATTTT; abundance: NA; v_gene: TRBV5-1; j_gene: TRBJ2-3; d_gene: TRBD2
CDR3aa: CASSLQGTATYEQYF; CDR3nt: TGCGCCAGCAGCTTGCAGGGGACCGCTACCTACGAGCAGTACTTC; abundance: once; v_gene: TRBV5-1; j_gene: TRBJ2-7; d_gene: NA
CDR3aa: CAISDPWQDSYEQYF; CDR3nt: TGTGCCATCAGCGACCCGTGGCAGGACTCCTACGAGCAGTACTTC; abundance: NA; v_gene: TRBV10-3; j_gene: TRBJ2-7; d_gene: NA
CDR3aa: CASHLIAGDEQFF; CDR3nt: TGCGCCAGCCACCTGATAGCGGGTGATGAGCAGTTCTTC; abundance: NA; v_gene: TRBV5-1; j_gene: TRBJ2-1; d_gene: TRBD2
CDR3aa: CASSLEVQYF; CDR3nt: TGTGCCAGCAGCTTGGAGGTGCAGTACTTC; abundance: once; v_gene: TRBV7-9; j_gene: TRBJ2-7; d_gene: NA
CDR3aa: CASSPRGPGVTDTQYF; CDR3nt: TGCGCCAGCAGCCCGAGGGGACCAGGGGTCACAGATACGCAGTATTTT; abundance: NA; v_gene: TRBV4-1; j_gene: TRBJ2-3; d_gene: NA
CDR3aa: CASRPTEYNSPLHF; CDR3nt: TGTGCCAGCAGACCCACAGAATATAATTCACCCCTCCACTTT; abundance: NA; v_gene: TRBV6-5; j_gene: TRBJ1-6; d_gene: NA
CDR3aa: CASSSWGQGYEQYF; CDR3nt: TGCGCCAGCAGCTCTTGGGGCCAGGGATACGAGCAGTACTTC; abundance: NA; v_gene: TRBV5-1; j_gene: TRBJ2-7; d_gene: NA
CDR3aa: CASSYSVGTSESSYEQYF; CDR3nt: TGTGCCAGCAGTTACTCGGTGGGTACTAGCGAGAGCTCCTACGAGCAGTACTTC; abundance: NA; v_gene: TRBV6-2/TRBV6-3; j_gene: TRBJ2-7; d_gene: TRBD2
CDR3aa: CASHKTGGTEQYF; CDR3nt: TGCGCCAGCCATAAGACAGGGGGCACCGAGCAGTACTTC; abundance: NA; v_gene: TRBV5-1; j_gene: TRBJ2-7; d_gene: TRBD1
CDR3aa: CASSRGTFQPQHF; CDR3nt: TGTGCCAGCAGTAGGGGGACGTTCCAGCCCCAGCATTTT; abundance: NA; v_gene: TRBV28; j_gene: TRBJ1-5; d_gene: NA
CDR3aa: CASSQEGVYEQYF; CDR3nt: TGTGCCAGCAGCCAAGAGGGAGTCTACGAGCAGTACTTC; abundance: NA; v_gene: TRBV14; j_gene: TRBJ2-7; d_gene: NA
CDR3aa: CASAPIQSGSTYEQYF; CDR3nt: TGTGCCAGCGCACCAATCCAGAGCGGGAGTACTTACGAGCAGTACTTC; abundance: once; v_gene: TRBV7-6; j_gene: TRBJ2-7; d_gene: TRBD2
CDR3aa: CASSLNGGYEQYF; CDR3nt: TGTGCCAGCAGTTTAAATGGAGGATACGAGCAGTACTTC; abundance: NA; v_gene: TRBV27; j_gene: TRBJ2-7; d_gene: NA
CDR3aa: CASSPSGSSVETQYF; CDR3nt: TGTGCCAGTAGTCCTAGCGGGAGTAGTGTAGAGACCCAGTACTTC; abundance: NA; v_gene: TRBV19; j_gene: TRBJ2-5; d_gene: TRBD2
CDR3aa: CASSISGQGTYNEQFF; CDR3nt: TGTGCCAGCAGCATCTCGGGACAGGGGACTTACAATGAGCAGTTCTTC; abundance: NA; v_gene: TRBV7-8; j_gene: TRBJ2-1; d_gene: TRBD1
CDR3aa: CAITGVEYNEQFF; CDR3nt: TGTGCCATCACAGGGGTCGAGTACAATGAGCAGTTCTTC; abundance: NA; v_gene: TRBV10-3; j_gene: TRBJ2-1; d_gene: NA
CDR3aa: CASSFRTRGLSYEQYF; CDR3nt: TGTGCCAGCAGCTTCCGGACTAGAGGTCTCTCCTACGAGCAGTACTTC; abundance: NA; v_gene: TRBV5-6; j_gene: TRBJ2-7; d_gene: TRBD2
CDR3aa: CASSEVTGGADTQYF; CDR3nt: TGTGCCAGCAGTGAAGTGACAGGGGGGGCAGATACGCAGTATTTT; abundance: NA; v_gene: TRBV2; j_gene: TRBJ2-3; d_gene: TRBD1
CDR3aa: CASSEASGGRQPQHF; CDR3nt: TGTGCCAGCAGTGAAGCATCAGGGGGGAGGCAGCCCCAGCATTTT; abundance: NA; v_gene: TRBV6-1; j_gene: TRBJ1-5; d_gene: TRBD1
CDR3aa: CASRIDRDRGDEQYF; CDR3nt: TGTGCAAGTCGTATAGACCGGGACAGGGGGGACGAGCAGTACTTC; abundance: NA; v_gene: TRBV12-2; j_gene: TRBJ2-7; d_gene: NA
CDR3aa: CASRVAGGGYEQYF; CDR3nt: TGTGCCAGCAGGGTAGCGGGAGGTGGCTACGAGCAGTACTTC; abundance: NA; v_gene: TRBV25-1; j_gene: TRBJ2-7; d_gene: TRBD2
CDR3aa: CASTQTLNQPQHF; CDR3nt: TGTGCCAGCACACAAACCCTCAATCAGCCCCAGCATTTT; abundance: NA; v_gene: TRBV6-5; j_gene: TRBJ1-5; d_gene: NA
CDR3aa: CASSSGQGGQPQHF; CDR3nt: TGTGCCAGCAGCTCCGGACAGGGAGGACAGCCCCAGCATTTT; abundance: once; v_gene: TRBV7-9; j_gene: TRBJ1-5; d_gene: TRBD1
CDR3aa: CASSPGQEYQPQHF; CDR3nt: TGTGCCAGCTCACCAGGACAGGAGTATCAGCCCCAGCATTTT; abundance: NA; v_gene: TRBV18; j_gene: TRBJ1-5; d_gene: TRBD1
CDR3aa: CASSEWGRFATNEKLFF; CDR3nt: TGTGCCAGCAGTGAATGGGGCAGATTTGCAACTAATGAAAAACTGTTTTTT; abundance: NA; v_gene: TRBV6-1; j_gene: TRBJ1-4; d_gene: NA
CDR3aa: CASSYGQGTDTQYF; CDR3nt: TGTGCCAGCAGTTACGGACAGGGCACAGATACGCAGTATTTT; abundance: NA; v_gene: TRBV6-5; j_gene: TRBJ2-3; d_gene: TRBD1
CDR3aa: CASSALAGTNEQFF; CDR3nt: TGTGCCAGTAGTGCCCTAGCGGGAACCAATGAGCAGTTCTTC; abundance: NA; v_gene: TRBV19; j_gene: TRBJ2-1; d_gene: TRBD2
CDR3aa: CASSSGRVVGNEQFF; CDR3nt: TGTGCCAGCAGTTCGGGGAGGGTCGTGGGAAATGAGCAGTTCTTC; abundance: few; v_gene: TRBV6-5; j_gene: TRBJ2-1; d_gene: TRBD2
CDR3aa: CASSFSGSPAYEQYF; CDR3nt: TGCGCCAGCAGCTTTTCGGGTTCCCCCGCCTACGAGCAGTACTTC; abundance: NA; v_gene: TRBV5-1; j_gene: TRBJ2-7; d_gene: NA